This T cell receptor beta chain was recovered during a study of T cells in women clearing cervical HPV infection. In the study overall: Case blood was drawn when the lesion was first found; control blood after infection became undetectable. HLA type stays a possible confounder, typing being limited.

Remarks on this clone: The sequence runs out 3 residues before the end of the CDR3; the remainder is reconstructed from the germline J gene.

Profiled with immunoSEQ multiplex PCR; TCRdb holds only in-frame clones, not every one. This sample's table reports fewer than 25,000 clones. CDR3 length: 16 amino acids. Germline CDR1 and CDR2: KGHSH and LQKENI. The trim removed 3 bases at V and 2 bases at J, leaving 7 bases unmatched. V gene TRBV18 combines with J gene TRBJ1-1; 9 nucleotides match TRBD1. Sequencing was carried out using blood buffy coat. The TCR originated in a woman aged 18 to 75 with a cervical HPV16 infection that either progressed to CIN3+ or cleared (not recorded which). Partial CDR3 DNA: TGTGCCAGCTCACCGCGGGACAGGGTCGGTAACACTGAA. Amino acid sequence: CASSPRDRVGNTE. The full CDR3 protein is CASSPRDRVGNTEAFF.